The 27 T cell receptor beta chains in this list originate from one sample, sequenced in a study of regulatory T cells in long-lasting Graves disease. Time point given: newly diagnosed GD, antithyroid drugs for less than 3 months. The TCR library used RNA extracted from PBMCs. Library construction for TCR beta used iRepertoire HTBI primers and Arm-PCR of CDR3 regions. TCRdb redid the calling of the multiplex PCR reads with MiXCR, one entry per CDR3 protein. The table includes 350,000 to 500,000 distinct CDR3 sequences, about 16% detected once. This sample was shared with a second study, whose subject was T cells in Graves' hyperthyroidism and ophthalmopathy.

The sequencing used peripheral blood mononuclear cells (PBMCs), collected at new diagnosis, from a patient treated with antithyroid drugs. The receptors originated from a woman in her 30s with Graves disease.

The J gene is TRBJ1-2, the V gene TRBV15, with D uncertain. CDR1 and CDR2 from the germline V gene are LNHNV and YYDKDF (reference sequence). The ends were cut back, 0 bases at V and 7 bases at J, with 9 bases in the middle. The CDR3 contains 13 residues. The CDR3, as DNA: TGTGCCACCAGCAGAGATCATCGTTTTGGCTACACCTTC. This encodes CATSRDHRFGYTF.

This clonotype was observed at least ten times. CDR3 sequence reads: CASSPNTGGMGTEAFF. The CDR3 DNA sequence: TGTGCCAGCTCGCCTAACACAGGGGGCATGGGCACTGAAGCTTTCTTT. The V and J genes are TRBV18 and TRBJ1-1, with TRBD1 matching 9 bases. Germline loops: CDR1 KGHSH, CDR2 LQKENI. This CDR3 has 16 amino acids. Trimming cost V 6 bases and J 4 bases; bases outside gene matches: 12.

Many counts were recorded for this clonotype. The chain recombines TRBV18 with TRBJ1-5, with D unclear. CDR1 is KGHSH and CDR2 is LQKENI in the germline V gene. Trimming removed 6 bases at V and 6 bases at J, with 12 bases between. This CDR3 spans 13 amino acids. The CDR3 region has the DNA TGTGCCAGCTCTCCAATTTATGGTCAGCCCCAGCATTTT. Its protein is CASSPIYGQPQHF.

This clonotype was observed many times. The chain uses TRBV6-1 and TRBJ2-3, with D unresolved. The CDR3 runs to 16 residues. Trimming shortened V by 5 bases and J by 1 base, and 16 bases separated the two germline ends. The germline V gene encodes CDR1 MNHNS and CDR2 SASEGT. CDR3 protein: CASSRIMVRGTDTQYF. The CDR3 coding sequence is TGTGCCAGCAGTAGAATAATGGTTCGTGGCACAGATACGCAGTATTTT.

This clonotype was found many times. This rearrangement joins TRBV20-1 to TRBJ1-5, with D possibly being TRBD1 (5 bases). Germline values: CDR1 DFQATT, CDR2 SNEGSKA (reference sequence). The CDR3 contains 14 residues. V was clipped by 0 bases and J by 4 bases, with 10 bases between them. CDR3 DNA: TGCAGTGCTAGAGATTTGACAGTAAATCAGCCCCAGCATTTT. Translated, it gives CSARDLTVNQPQHF.

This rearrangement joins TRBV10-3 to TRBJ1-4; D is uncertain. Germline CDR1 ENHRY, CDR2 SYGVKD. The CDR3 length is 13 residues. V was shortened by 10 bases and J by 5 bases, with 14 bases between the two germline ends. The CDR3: CATTGHSNEKLFF. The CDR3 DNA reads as TGTGCCACCACGGGCCACTCAAATGAAAAACTGTTTTTT.

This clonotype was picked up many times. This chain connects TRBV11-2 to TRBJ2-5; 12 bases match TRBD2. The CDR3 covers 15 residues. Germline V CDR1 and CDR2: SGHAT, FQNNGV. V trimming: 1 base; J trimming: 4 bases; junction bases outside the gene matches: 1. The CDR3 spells CASSLALAGGETQYF. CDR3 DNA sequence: TGTGCCAGCAGCTTAGCACTAGCGGGAGGAGAGACCCAGTACTTC. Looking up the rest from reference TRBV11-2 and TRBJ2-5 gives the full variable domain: EAGVAQSPRYKIIEKRQSVAFWCNPISGHATLYWYQQILGQGPKLLIQFQNNGVVDDSQLPKDRFSAERLKGVDSTLKIQPAKLEDSAVYLCASSLALAGGETQYFGPGTRLLVL.

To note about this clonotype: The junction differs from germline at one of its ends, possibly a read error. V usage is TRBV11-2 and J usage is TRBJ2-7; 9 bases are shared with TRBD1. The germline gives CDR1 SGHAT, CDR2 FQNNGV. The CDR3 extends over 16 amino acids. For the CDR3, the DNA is TGTGCCAGCAGCCCAAATGCCGGGACAGGGACGGGTGAGCCGTACTTC. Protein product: CASSPNAGTGTGEPYF. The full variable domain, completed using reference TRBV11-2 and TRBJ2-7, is EAGVAQSPRYKIIEKRQSVAFWCNPISGHATLYWYQQILGQGPKLLIQFQNNGVVDDSQLPKDRFSAERLKGVDSTLKIQPAKLEDSAVYLCASSPNAGTGTGEPYFGPGTRLTVT.

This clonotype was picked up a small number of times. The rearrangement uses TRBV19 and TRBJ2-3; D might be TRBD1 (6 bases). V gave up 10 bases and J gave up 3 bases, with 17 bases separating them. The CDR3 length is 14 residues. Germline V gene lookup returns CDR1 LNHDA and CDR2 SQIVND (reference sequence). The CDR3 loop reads CATRRGRSTDTQYF. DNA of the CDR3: TGTGCCACTAGAAGGGGGAGATCAACAGATACGCAGTATTTT.

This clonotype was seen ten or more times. The CDR3: CSARRQDTDTQYF. Here the CDR3 DNA reads TGCAGTGCCAGACGACAGGACACAGATACGCAGTATTTT. V and J are TRBV20-1 and TRBJ2-3; D is possibly TRBD1 (6 bases). Trimming pared 6 bases from V and 2 bases from J, leaving 12 bases between. CDR3 length: 13 amino acids. Germline V CDR1 and CDR2: DFQATT, SNEGSKA (reference sequence).

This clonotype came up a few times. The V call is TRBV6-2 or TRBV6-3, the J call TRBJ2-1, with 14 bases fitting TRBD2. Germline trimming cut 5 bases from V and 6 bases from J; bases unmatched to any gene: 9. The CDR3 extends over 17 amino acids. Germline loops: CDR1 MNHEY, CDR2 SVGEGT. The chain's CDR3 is CASSLTGTSGRPNEQFF. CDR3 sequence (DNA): TGTGCCAGCAGTCTAACCGGGACTAGCGGGAGACCCAATGAGCAGTTCTTC.

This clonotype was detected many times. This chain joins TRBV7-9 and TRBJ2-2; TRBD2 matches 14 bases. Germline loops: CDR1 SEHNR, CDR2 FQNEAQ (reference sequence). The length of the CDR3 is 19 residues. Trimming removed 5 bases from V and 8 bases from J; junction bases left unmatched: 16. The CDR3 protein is CASSRTGTSGSPTRGELFF. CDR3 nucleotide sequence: TGTGCCAGCAGCCGGACCGGGACTAGCGGGAGCCCCACCAGGGGGGAGCTGTTTTTT.

Here the CDR3 reads CASTPTSGRTGSYNEQFF. The CDR3 DNA reads as TGTGCCAGTACCCCTACTAGCGGGAGAACCGGGTCCTACAATGAGCAGTTCTTC. This rearrangement joins TRBV19 to TRBJ2-1, with TRBD2 matching 11 bases. Germline CDR1 reads LNHDA; CDR2 reads SQIVND (reference sequence). The trim removed 7 bases at V and 1 base at J, leaving 12 bases unmatched. The CDR3 has 18 amino acids.

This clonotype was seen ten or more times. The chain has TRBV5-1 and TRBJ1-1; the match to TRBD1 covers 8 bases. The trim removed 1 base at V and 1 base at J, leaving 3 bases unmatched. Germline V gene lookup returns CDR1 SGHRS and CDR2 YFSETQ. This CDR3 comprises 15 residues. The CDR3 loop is CASSLTQGANTEAFF. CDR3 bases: TGCGCCAGCAGCTTGACCCAGGGGGCGAACACTGAAGCTTTCTTT.

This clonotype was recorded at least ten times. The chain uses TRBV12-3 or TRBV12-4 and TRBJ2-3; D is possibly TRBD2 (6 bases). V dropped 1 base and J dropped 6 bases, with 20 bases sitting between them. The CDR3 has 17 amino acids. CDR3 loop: CASSLVVRLVKADTQYF. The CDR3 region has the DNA TGTGCCAGCAGTTTAGTAGTGAGACTAGTGAAGGCGGATACGCAGTATTTT.

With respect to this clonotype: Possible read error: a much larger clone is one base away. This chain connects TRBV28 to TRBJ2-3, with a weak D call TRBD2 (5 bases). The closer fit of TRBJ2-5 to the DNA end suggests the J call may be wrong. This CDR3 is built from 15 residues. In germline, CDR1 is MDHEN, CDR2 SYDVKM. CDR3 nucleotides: TGTGCCAGCAGTTTAGCGTCCAGTCTGGTGGAGGCCCAGTACTTC. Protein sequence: CASSLASSLVEAQYF.

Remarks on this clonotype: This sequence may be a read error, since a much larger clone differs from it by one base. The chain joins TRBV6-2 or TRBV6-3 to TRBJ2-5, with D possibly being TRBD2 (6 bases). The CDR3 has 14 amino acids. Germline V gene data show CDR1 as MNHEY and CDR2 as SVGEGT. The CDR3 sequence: CASDPRDSEEAQYF. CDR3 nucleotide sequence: TGTGCCAGCGATCCCCGGGACTCCGAAGAGGCCCAGTACTTC.

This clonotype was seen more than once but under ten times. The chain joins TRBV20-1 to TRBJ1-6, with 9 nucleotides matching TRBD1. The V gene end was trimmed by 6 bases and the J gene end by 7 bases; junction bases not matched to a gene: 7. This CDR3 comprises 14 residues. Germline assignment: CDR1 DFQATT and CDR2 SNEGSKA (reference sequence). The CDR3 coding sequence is TGCAGTGCAAGCTCGACAGGGGGAAATTCACCCCTCCACTTT. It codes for CSASSTGGNSPLHF.

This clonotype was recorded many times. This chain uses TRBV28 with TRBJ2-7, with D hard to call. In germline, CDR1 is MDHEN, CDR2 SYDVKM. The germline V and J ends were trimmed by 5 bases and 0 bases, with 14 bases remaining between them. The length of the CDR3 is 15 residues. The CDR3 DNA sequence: TGTGCCAGCAGTGCGACTGCCGCCCCCTCCTACGAGCAGTACTTC. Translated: CASSATAAPSYEQYF. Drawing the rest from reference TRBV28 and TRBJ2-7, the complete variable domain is DVKVTQSSRYLVKRTGEKVFLECVQDMDHENMFWYRQDPGLGLRLIYFSYDVKMKEKGDIPEGYSVSREKKERFSLILESASTNQTSMYLCASSATAAPSYEQYFGPGTRLTVT.

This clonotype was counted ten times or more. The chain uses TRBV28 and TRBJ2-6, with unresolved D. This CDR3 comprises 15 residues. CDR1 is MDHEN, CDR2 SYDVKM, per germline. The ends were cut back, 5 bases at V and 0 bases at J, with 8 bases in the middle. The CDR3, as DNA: TGTGCCAGCAGTCTAGGTCTCTCTGGGGCCAACGTCCTGACTTTC. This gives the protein CASSLGLSGANVLTF.

The CDR3 DNA reads TGCGCCAGCAGCCAAGTGGGACTAGCGGGAGGGCCGAGTACCGGGGAGCTGTTTTTT. Amino acid sequence: CASSQVGLAGGPSTGELFF. V gene TRBV4-1 combines with J gene TRBJ2-2; 16 bases align to TRBD2. V was clipped by 1 base and J by 5 bases; unmatched bases: 7. Per germline, CDR1 MGHRA and CDR2 YSYEKL. The CDR3 has 19 residues.

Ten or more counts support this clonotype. CDR3 amino acids: CASSEALGPRNEQFF. The CDR3 DNA follows: TGTGCCAGCAGTGAAGCGCTTGGACCACGCAATGAGCAGTTCTTC. V gene TRBV6-1 combines with J gene TRBJ2-1; D unclear. Trimming stripped 0 bases from V and 6 bases from J, with 12 bases between. CDR3 length equals 15 residues. Germline assignment: CDR1 MNHNS and CDR2 SASEGT.

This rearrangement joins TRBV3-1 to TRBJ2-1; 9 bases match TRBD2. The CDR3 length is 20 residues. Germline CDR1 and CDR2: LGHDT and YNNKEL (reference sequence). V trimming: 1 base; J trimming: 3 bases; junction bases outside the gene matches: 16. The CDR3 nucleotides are TGTGCCAGCAGCCAAGTCGTCCTAGCGGGGAACGAGGGGGGCTACAATGAGCAGTTCTTC. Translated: CASSQVVLAGNEGGYNEQFF.

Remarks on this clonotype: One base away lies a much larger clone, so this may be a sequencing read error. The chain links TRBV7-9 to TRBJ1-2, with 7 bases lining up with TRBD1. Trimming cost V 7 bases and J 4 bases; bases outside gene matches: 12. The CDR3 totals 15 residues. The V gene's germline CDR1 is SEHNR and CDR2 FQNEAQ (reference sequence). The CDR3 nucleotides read TGTGCCAGCACCCCGACAGGGCAGCCTATCTATGGCTACACCTTC. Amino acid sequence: CASTPTGQPIYGYTF. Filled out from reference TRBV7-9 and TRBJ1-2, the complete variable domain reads DTGVSQNPRHKITKRGQNVTFRCDPISEHNRLYWYRQTLGQGPEFLTYFQNEAQLEKSRLLSDRFSAERPKGSFSTLEIQRTEQGDSAMYLCASTPTGQPIYGYTFGSGTRLTVV.

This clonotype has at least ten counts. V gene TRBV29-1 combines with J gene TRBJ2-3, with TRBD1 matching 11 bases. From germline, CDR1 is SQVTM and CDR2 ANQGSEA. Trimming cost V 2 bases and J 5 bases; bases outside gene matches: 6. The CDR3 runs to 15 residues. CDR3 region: CSVENGQGARDTQYF. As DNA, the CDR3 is TGCAGCGTTGAAAATGGACAGGGGGCGCGAGATACGCAGTATTTT.

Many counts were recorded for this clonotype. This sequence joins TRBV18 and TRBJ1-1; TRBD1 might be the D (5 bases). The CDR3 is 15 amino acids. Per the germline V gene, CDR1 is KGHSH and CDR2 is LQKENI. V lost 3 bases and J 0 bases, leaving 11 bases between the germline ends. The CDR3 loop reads CASSPQPGMNTEAFF. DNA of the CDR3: TGTGCCAGCTCACCCCAGCCAGGGATGAACACTGAAGCTTTCTTT.

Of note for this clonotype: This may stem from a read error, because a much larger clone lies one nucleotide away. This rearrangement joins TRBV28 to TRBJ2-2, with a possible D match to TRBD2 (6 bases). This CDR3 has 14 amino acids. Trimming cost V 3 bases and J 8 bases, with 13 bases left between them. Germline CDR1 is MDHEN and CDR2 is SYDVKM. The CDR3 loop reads CASSFAGRSGELFF. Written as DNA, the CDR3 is TGTGCCAGCAGTTTTGCCGGGAGATCGGGGGAGCTGTTTTTT.